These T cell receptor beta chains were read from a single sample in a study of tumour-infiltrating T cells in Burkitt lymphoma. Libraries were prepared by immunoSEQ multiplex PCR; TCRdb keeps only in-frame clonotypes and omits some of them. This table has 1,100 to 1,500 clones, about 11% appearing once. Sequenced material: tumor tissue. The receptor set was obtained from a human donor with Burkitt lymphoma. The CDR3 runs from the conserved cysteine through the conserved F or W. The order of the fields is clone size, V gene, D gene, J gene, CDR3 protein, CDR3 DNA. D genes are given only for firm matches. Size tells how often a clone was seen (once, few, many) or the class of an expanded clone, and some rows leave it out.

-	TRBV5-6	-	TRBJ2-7	CASSLAPLYEQYF	TGTGCCAGCAGCTTGGCACCCCTCTACGAGCAGTACTTC
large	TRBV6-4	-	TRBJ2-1	CASSDSYNEQFF	TGTGCCAGCAGTGACTCGTACAATGAGCAGTTCTTC
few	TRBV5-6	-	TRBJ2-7	CASSLVDRSYEQYF	TGTGCCAGCAGCTTGGTGGACAGATCCTACGAGCAGTACTTC
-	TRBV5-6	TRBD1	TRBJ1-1	CASSSTGGGITEAFF	TGTGCCAGCAGCTCGACAGGGGGCGGAATAACTGAAGCTTTCTTT
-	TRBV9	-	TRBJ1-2	CASSVATEGNTGYTF	TGTGCCAGCAGCGTAGCTACGGAGGGTAATACTGGCTACACCTTC
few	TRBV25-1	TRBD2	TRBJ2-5	CASSRNRGGETQYF	TGTGCCAGCAGCCGGAACCGGGGAGGGGAGACCCAGTACTTC
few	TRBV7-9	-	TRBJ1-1	CASSFSSEAFF	TGTGCCAGCAGCTTCTCGTCTGAAGCTTTCTTT
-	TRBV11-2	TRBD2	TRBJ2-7	CASSRSGGSGEQYF	TGTGCCAGCAGCCGTAGCGGGGGTTCTGGAGAGCAGTACTTC
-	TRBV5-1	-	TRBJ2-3	CASGDSTDTQYF	TGCGCCAGCGGGGACAGCACAGATACGCAGTATTTT
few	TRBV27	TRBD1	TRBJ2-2	CASRQGANTGELFF	TGTGCCAGCCGACAGGGCGCGAACACCGGGGAGCTGTTTTTT
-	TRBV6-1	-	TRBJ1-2	CASSEARWGWVGYTF	TGTGCCAGCAGTGAAGCCAGGTGGGGGTGGGTGGGCTACACCTTC
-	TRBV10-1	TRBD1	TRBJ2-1	CASSPGTGRGNEQFF	TGCGCCAGCAGTCCCGGGACAGGGAGAGGTAATGAGCAGTTCTTC
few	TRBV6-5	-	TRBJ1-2	CASSTQTHYGYTF	TGTGCCAGCAGTACACAAACTCACTATGGCTACACCTTC
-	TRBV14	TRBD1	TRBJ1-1	CASSPWDRGRETEAFF	TGTGCCAGCAGCCCCTGGGACAGGGGGAGGGAGACTGAAGCTTTCTTT
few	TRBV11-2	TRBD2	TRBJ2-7	CASSHSGGSGEQYF	TGTGCCAGCAGCCATAGCGGGGGTTCTGGAGAGCAGTACTTC
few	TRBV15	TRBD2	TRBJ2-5	CATSTRGGETQYF	TGTGCCACCAGCACCCGGGGAGGGGAGACCCAGTACTTC
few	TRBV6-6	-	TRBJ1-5	CASSQITGINQPQHF	TGTGCCAGCAGCCAAATTACAGGGATTAATCAGCCCCAGCATTTT
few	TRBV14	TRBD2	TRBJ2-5	CASSQGSYAGGETQYF	TGTGCCAGCAGCCAAGGAAGTTATGCGGGGGGAGAGACCCAGTACTTC
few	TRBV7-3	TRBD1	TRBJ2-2	CASSLDPGQGPGGTGELFF	TGTGCCAGCAGCCTTGATCCGGGACAGGGTCCGGGGGGCACCGGGGAGCTGTTTTTT
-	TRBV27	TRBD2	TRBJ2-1	CASSPRMAGVTYNEQFF	TGTGCCAGCAGTCCACGGATGGCGGGAGTGACCTACAATGAGCAGTTCTTC
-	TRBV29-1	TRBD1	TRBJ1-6	CRVNVRDRNSPLHF	TGCAGGGTCAACGTCAGGGACAGAAATTCACCCCTCCACTTT
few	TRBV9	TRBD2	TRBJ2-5	CASSAEGGASGGETQYF	TGTGCCAGCAGCGCCGAGGGAGGGGCTAGCGGGGGAGAGACCCAGTACTTC
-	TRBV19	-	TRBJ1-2	CASKRADSNYGYTF	TGTGCCAGTAAGAGGGCCGACTCCAACTATGGCTACACCTTC
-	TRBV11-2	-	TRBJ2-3	CASSLVTDTQYF	TGTGCCAGCAGCTTAGTCACAGATACGCAGTATTTT
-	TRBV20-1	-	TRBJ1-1	CSARRNTEAFF	TGCAGTGCTAGACGGAACACTGAAGCTTTCTTT
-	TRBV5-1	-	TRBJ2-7	CASSLYQAALSYEQYF	TGCGCCAGCAGCTTGTATCAGGCAGCTTTGTCCTACGAGCAGTACTTC
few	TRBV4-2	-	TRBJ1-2	CATYSEAAYGYTF	TGTGCCACCTATTCCGAGGCCGCTTATGGCTACACCTTC
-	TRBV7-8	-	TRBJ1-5	CASSLATSGYSNQPQHF	TGTGCCAGCAGCTTAGCGACTTCCGGATATAGCAATCAGCCCCAGCATTTT
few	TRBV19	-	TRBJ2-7	CASSTTPTYEQYF	TGTGCCAGTAGTACTACACCAACCTACGAGCAGTACTTC
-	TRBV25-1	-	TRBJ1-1	CASSALGRALNTEAFF	TGTGCCAGCAGTGCCTTAGGCAGGGCCTTGAACACTGAAGCTTTCTTT
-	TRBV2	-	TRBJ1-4	CASSRRGPNEKLFF	TGTGCCAGCAGTCGGCGGGGGCCCAATGAAAAACTGTTTTTT
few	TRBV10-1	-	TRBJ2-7	CASSEGEAQYF	TGCGCCAGCAGTGAGGGGGAAGCGCAGTACTTC
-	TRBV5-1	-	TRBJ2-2	CASSQESGELFF	TGCGCCAGCAGCCAGGAATCCGGGGAGCTGTTTTTT